This record covers a single TCR beta chain. Its antigen is undetermined. Assay used: immunoSEQ multiplex PCR; TCRdb lists only in-frame clones, some missing. The sample carries fewer than 95,000 clones, about 91% recorded once. The data belong to a study of T cell responses to AZD1222 COVID-19 vaccine. The V end lost 4 bases, the J end lost 0 bases, and 11 bases lay between the germline ends. The CDR3 extends over 14 amino acids. Germline CDR1 is SGHRS and CDR2 is YFSETQ. Whole-study results and caveats: Of the AZD1222 recipients, only 5 or 6 were seropositive at baseline. Epitopes outside B.1.351 and B.1.1.7 mutated regions reportedly drew nearly half of spike TCRs. In a largely white British group with more females than males, clonal diversity was possibly underestimated.

This receptor was identified in an adult who received the AZD1222 COVID-19 vaccine. Sequencing was performed on peripheral blood, taken 28 days after the second AZD1222 dose. The chain recombines TRBV5-1 with TRBJ2-7; D is uncertain. CDR3 DNA sequence: TGCGCCAGCAGCCCGTGGACGGACTCCTACGAGCAGTACTTC. Translating gives CASSPWTDSYEQYF.